This T cell receptor beta chain was sequenced for a study of blood T cell repertoires in COVID-19. Study-wide background: The United States, Italy and Spain supplied acute and convalescent COVID-19 samples.

The CDR3 runs to 13 residues. V was cut by 8 bases and J by 4 bases, with 11 bases left in between. Germline CDR1 reads SNHLY; CDR2 reads FYNNEI. TCRdb's table, derived via immunoSEQ multiplex PCR, lists solely in-frame clones and lacks some. This table holds about 130,000 clones, around 82% found once. This receptor was obtained from a man in his sixties with acute or convalescent COVID-19. Sequences were obtained from peripheral blood. The chain carries TRBV2 and TRBJ2-2, with D possibly matching TRBD1 (7 bases). The CDR3: CASAGQSTGELFF. CDR3 bases: TGTGCCAGCGCGGGACAGTCCACCGGGGAGCTGTTTTTT.